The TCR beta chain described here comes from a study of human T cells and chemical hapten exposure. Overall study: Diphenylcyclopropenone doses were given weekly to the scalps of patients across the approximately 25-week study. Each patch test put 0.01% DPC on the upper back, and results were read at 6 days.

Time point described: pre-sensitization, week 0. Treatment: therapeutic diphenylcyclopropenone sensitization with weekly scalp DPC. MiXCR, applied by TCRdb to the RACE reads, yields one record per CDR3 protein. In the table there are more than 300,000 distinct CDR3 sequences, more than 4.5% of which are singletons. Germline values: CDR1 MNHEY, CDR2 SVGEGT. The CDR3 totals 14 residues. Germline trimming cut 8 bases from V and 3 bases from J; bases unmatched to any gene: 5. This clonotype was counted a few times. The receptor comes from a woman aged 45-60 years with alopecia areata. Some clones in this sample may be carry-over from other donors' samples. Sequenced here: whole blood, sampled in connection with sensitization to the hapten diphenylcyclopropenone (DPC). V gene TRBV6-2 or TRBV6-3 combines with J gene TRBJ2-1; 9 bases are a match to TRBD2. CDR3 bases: TGTGCCAGCCTTCTGCGGGAGGGCTACAATGAGCAGTTCTTC. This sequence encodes CASLLREGYNEQFF.